This T cell receptor (beta chain) was retrieved from a study of high-grade serous ovarian cancer treatment subgroups. Background on the study: Samples averaged around 13,000 reads and about 7,100 unique TCR beta rearrangements. Broader study findings: TCR relatedness rose with neoantigen level and trended with mutation load. Repertoire similarity ranged roughly 0.1 to 0.85 between tumors of one patient.

Comment on this clone: Antigen specificity is unknown. The sample holds other DNA sequences that translate to the same CDR3.

TCRdb's table, derived via immunoSEQ multiplex PCR, lists solely in-frame clones and lacks some. The table shows roughly 6,300 clones, with 79% occurring only once. Tumor samples were taken before definitive surgery or chemotherapy. This TCR derives from a human donor with high-grade serous ovarian cancer. Sequenced input: tumor tissue.

This CDR3 is CASSEAAGQTLEQYF. DNA of the CDR3: TGTGCCAGCAGTGAAGCGGCGGGACAGACCCTAGAACAGTACTTC. This chain links TRBV2 with TRBJ2-7; TRBD1 might be the D (7 bases). CDR1 SNHLY and CDR2 FYNNEI come from the germline V gene. V dropped 0 bases and J dropped 10 bases, with 19 bases sitting between them. CDR3 length equals 15 residues.